What follows are 8 T cell receptor beta chains derived from one specimen sequenced in a study of blood T cell repertoires in COVID-19 (dated by TCRdb to 2020 to 2022). Library generation was performed with the immunoSEQ multiplex PCR assay. TCRdb stores this immuneACCESS table with in-frame sequences only. Part of the clones is absent; in the studies checked, under half of the shortfall reflects unresolved V genes, and no reason is known for the rest. The sample includes about 200,000 clones, with roughly 86% observed a single time. The ten largest clones add up to around 6% of the sample. Sequenced: PBMCs or T cells enriched from blood (not recorded which). These receptors were collected from a man aged 40-49 years with acute COVID-19.

This clone was found a few times. The chain employs TRBV19 and TRBJ1-1; TRBD1 agrees at 8 bases. Trimming removed 8 bases from V and 6 bases from J; junction bases left unmatched: 5. This CDR3 is built from 12 residues. Germline CDR1 reads LNHDA; CDR2 reads SQIVND (reference sequence). The CDR3 is CASRTGMAEAFF. Here the CDR3 DNA reads TGTGCCAGTCGGACAGGGATGGCTGAAGCTTTCTTT.

This chain connects TRBV27 to TRBJ2-7; D perhaps matches TRBD1 (6 bases). V was pared by 2 bases and J by 7 bases, with 9 bases between. This CDR3 has 12 residues. CDR1 MNHEY and CDR2 SMNVEV come from the germline V gene (reference sequence). CDR3 residues: CASSLGQGEQYF. The CDR3, as DNA: TGTGCCAGCAGTTTAGGTCAGGGGGAGCAGTACTTC.

This chain joins TRBV30 and TRBJ2-7, with a tentative D call TRBD1 (6 bases). This CDR3 is 13 amino acids long. V was trimmed by 4 bases and J by 4 bases, leaving 14 bases between them. Germline V gives CDR1 GTSNPN, CDR2 SVGIG (reference sequence). CDR3 protein: CAWMGAGGYEQYF. The CDR3 DNA sequence: TGTGCCTGGATGGGGGCAGGTGGATACGAGCAGTACTTC.

The chain employs TRBV7-9 and TRBJ2-4; a weak D match, TRBD2 (5 bases). Trimming stripped 2 bases from V and 10 bases from J, with 15 bases between. Germline CDR1 and CDR2: SEHNR and FQNEAQ (reference sequence). The CDR3 length is 14 residues. The CDR3 spells CASSLSEGTQIQYF. CDR3 bases: TGTGCCAGCAGCTTATCCGAGGGCACTCAAATTCAGTACTTC.

V and J are TRBV18 and TRBJ1-1, with 9 bases identical to TRBD1. V gave up 2 bases and J gave up 2 bases; unmatched junction bases: 6. The CDR3 has 16 amino acids. Germline CDR1 is KGHSH and CDR2 is LQKENI. The CDR3: CASSPAGQGINTEAFF. The CDR3 bases are TGTGCCAGCTCACCAGCCGGACAGGGGATCAACACTGAAGCTTTCTTT. The variable domain in full, completed from reference TRBV18 and TRBJ1-1, reads NAGVMQNPRHLVRRRGQEARLRCSPMKGHSHVYWYRQLPEEGLKFMVYLQKENIIDESGMPKERFSAEFPKEGPSILRIQQVVRGDSAAYFCASSPAGQGINTEAFFGQGTRLTVV.

V usage is TRBV9 and J usage is TRBJ2-2; D is uncertain. This CDR3 has 14 amino acids. CDR1 and CDR2 from the germline V gene are SGDLS and YYNGEE. The V gene lost 2 bases and the J gene lost 5 bases, with 10 bases spanning the gap. CDR3 in DNA: TGTGCCAGCAGCGTCAACCAGGCGACCGGGGAGCTGTTTTTT. Protein sequence: CASSVNQATGELFF.

The chain combines TRBV6-5 with TRBJ2-5, with D possibly TRBD1 on 5 matching bases. Trimming took off 0 bases at V and 5 bases at J, with 16 bases between the two ends. The CDR3 runs 16 residues. The V gene's germline CDR1 is MNHEY and CDR2 SVGAGI. The CDR3 DNA is TGTGCCAGCAGTTACTCGCTGGGGAAGGGGCGGGAGACCCAGTACTTC. Its protein is CASSYSLGKGRETQYF.

The chain joins TRBV19 to TRBJ1-1; 8 bases align to TRBD1. With V trimmed by 3 bases and J by 1 base, 4 bases remained unmatched. CDR3 length equals 15 residues. CDR1 is LNHDA and CDR2 is SQIVND in the germline V gene (reference sequence). This CDR3 reads CASSILDRANTEAFF. CDR3 bases: TGTGCCAGTAGTATCCTGGACAGGGCGAACACTGAAGCTTTCTTT.